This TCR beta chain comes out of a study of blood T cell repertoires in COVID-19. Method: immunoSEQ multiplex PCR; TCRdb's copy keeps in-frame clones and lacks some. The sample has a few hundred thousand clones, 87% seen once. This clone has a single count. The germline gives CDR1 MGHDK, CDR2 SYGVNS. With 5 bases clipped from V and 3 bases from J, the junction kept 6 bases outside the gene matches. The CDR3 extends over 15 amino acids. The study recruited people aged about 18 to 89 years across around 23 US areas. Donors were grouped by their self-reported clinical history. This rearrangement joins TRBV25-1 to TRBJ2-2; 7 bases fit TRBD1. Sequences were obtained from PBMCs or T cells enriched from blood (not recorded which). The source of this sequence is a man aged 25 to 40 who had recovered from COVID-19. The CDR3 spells CASSTGTVDTGELFF. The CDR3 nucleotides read TGTGCCAGCAGTACCGGGACAGTCGACACCGGGGAGCTGTTTTTT.